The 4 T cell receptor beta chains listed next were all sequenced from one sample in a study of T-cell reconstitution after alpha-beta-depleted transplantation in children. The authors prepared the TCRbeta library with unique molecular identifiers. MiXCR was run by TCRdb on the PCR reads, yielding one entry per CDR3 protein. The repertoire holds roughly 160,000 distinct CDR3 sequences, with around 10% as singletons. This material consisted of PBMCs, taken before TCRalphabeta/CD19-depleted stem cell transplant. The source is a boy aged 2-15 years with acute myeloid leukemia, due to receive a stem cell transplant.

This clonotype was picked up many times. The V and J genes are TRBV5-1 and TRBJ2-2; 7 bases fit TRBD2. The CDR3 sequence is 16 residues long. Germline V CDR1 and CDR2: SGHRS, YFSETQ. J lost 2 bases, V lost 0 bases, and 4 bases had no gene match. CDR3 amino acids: CASSLEVAGNTGELFF. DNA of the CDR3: TGCGCCAGCAGCTTGGAGGTAGCGGGTAACACCGGGGAGCTGTTTTTT.

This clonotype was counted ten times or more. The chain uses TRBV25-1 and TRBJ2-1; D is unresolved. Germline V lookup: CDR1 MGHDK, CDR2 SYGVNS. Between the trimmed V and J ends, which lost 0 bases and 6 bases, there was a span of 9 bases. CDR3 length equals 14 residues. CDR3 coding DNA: TGTGCCAGCAGTGAATATTTGGGTTCCAATGAGCAGTTCTTC. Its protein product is CASSEYLGSNEQFF.

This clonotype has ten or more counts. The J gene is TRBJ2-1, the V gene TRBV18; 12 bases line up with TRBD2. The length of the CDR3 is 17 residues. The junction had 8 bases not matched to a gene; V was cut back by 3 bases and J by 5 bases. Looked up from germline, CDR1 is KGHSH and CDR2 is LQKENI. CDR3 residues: CASSPRLAGEGNNEQFF. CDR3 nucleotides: TGTGCCAGCTCACCCCGACTAGCGGGGGAGGGAAACAATGAGCAGTTCTTC.

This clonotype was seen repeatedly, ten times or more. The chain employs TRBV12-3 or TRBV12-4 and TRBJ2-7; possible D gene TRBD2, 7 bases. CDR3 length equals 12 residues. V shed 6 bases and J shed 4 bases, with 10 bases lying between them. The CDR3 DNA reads TGTGCCAGCAGGGGGGGGCGGTACGAGCAGTACGTC. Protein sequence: CASRGGRYEQYV.